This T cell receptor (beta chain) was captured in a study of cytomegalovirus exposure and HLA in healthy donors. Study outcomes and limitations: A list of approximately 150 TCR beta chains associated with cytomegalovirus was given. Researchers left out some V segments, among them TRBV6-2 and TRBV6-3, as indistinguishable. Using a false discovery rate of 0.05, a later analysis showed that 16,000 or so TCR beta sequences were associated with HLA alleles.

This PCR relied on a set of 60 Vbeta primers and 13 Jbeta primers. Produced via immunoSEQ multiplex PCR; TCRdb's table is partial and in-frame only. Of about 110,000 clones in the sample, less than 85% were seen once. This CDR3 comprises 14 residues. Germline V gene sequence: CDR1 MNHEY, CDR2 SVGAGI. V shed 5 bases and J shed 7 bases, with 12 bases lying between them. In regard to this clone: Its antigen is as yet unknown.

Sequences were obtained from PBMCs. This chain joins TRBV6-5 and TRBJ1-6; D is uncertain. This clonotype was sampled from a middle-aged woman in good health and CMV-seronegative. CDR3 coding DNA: TGTGCCAGCAGTGAATCAGCGTCGAATTCACCCCTCCACTTT. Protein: CASSESASNSPLHF.